One sample yielded the 21 T cell receptor beta chains listed below, sequenced in a study of blood T cell repertoires in COVID-19. Profiled with immunoSEQ multiplex PCR; TCRdb holds only in-frame clones, not every one. This sample has about 74,000 clones; over 75% occur once, and the top ten carry over 25%. The material sequenced was peripheral blood. These receptor sequences come from a woman aged 80 or older with active or convalescent COVID-19.

This clone has just one count. This rearrangement joins TRBV29-1 to TRBJ2-1; D remains unclear. The V gene's germline CDR1 is SQVTM and CDR2 ANQGSEA. This CDR3 contains 13 residues. Trimming cost V 3 bases and J 7 bases, with 13 bases left between them. Here the CDR3 reads CSVESNPFNEQFF. The CDR3 DNA sequence: TGCAGCGTTGAGAGTAACCCCTTTAATGAGCAGTTCTTC.

This rearrangement joins TRBV2 to TRBJ2-7, with D possibly TRBD2 on 6 matching bases. The CDR3 contains 12 residues. The germline V gene has CDR1 SNHLY and CDR2 FYNNEI. The V end lost 3 bases, the J end lost 7 bases, and 10 bases lay between the germline ends. CDR3 bases: TGTGCCAGCAGTGATCGAGGGAGGGAGCAGTACTTC. Translation: CASSDRGREQYF.

The rearrangement uses TRBV30 and TRBJ1-1, with 7 bases matching TRBD1. V shed 4 bases, J shed 1 base, and the junction held 12 bases outside the gene matches. The CDR3 contains 16 residues. Germline V gene data show CDR1 as GTSNPN and CDR2 as SVGIG (reference sequence). Here the CDR3 DNA reads TGTGCCTGGACGAGAGAAGGTCGGACAGGGAACACTGAAGCTTTCTTT. Its translation: CAWTREGRTGNTEAFF. Full variable domain (missing parts from reference TRBV30 and TRBJ1-1): SQTIHQWPATLVQPVGSPLSLECTVEGTSNPNLYWYRQAAGRGLQLLFYSVGIGQISSEVPQNLSASRPQDRQFILSSKKLLLSDSGFYLCAWTREGRTGNTEAFFGQGTRLTVV.

The genes are TRBV7-2 and TRBJ1-4; perhaps TRBD1 as D (5 bases). Trimming took 1 base from V and 8 from J, leaving 11 bases between them. The CDR3 extends over 14 amino acids. Per the germline V gene, CDR1 is SGHTA and CDR2 is FQGNSA. The CDR3 is CASSLEGAIEKLFF. In nucleotides, the CDR3 is TGTGCCAGCAGCTTAGAAGGGGCAATCGAAAAACTGTTTTTT.

The J gene is TRBJ1-1, the V gene TRBV10-3; no reliable D call. Deletions cut 6 bases from V and 1 base from J, with 9 bases between. The CDR3 length is 13 residues. The V gene's germline CDR1 is ENHRY and CDR2 SYGVKD. In DNA form, the CDR3 reads TGTGCCATCAGCCCTAGTGCGAACACTGAAGCTTTCTTT. Encoded protein: CAISPSANTEAFF.

The rearrangement joins TRBV10-2 to TRBJ1-2; TRBD1 matches 7 bases. V dropped 3 bases and J dropped 0; count of bases not matched to a gene: 1. This CDR3 has 14 residues. In germline, CDR1 is WSHSY, CDR2 SAAADI. CDR3 in DNA: TGCGCCAGCAGTGAACAGGGGCCTAACTATGGCTACACCTTC. Translation gives CASSEQGPNYGYTF.

V and J are TRBV30 and TRBJ2-2, with a weak D call TRBD2 (5 bases). Germline assignment: CDR1 GTSNPN and CDR2 SVGIG (reference sequence). The CDR3 runs 12 residues. V lost 4 bases to trimming and J lost 6 bases, with 9 bases between them. CDR3 amino acids: CAWNTRAGELFF. The CDR3 region has the DNA TGTGCCTGGAACACTAGGGCCGGGGAGCTGTTTTTT.

V gene TRBV19 combines with J gene TRBJ2-1; a possible D gene is TRBD1 (6 bases). The germline V gene encodes CDR1 LNHDA and CDR2 SQIVND (reference sequence). The V gene lost 2 bases and the J gene lost 10 bases, with 24 bases spanning the gap. This CDR3 comprises 17 residues. In nucleotides, the CDR3 is TGTGCCAGTAGTATAACCATGACCCGGCCCCAGGGGTCGGAGCAGTTCTTC. This sequence encodes CASSITMTRPQGSEQFF.

The chain recombines TRBV6-5 with TRBJ1-4; 7 bases line up with TRBD1. Germline V gives CDR1 MNHEY, CDR2 SVGAGI. Trimming at V came to 2 bases and at J to 4 bases, leaving 4 bases not matched to a gene. The CDR3 runs 15 residues. The CDR3 bases are TGTGCCAGCAGTTACGCGGGGACAGTTAATGAAAAACTGTTTTTT. It codes for CASSYAGTVNEKLFF.

In DNA, the CDR3 is TGTGCCAGCAGCCCCAGAGGGGCGAAGGGACTCTACGAGCAGTACTTC. It specifies CASSPRGAKGLYEQYF. This rearrangement joins TRBV7-2 to TRBJ2-7; weak D call: TRBD2 (6 bases). Per the germline V gene, CDR1 is SGHTA and CDR2 is FQGNSA. The CDR3 consists of 16 residues. Trimming cost V 5 bases and J 3 bases, with 20 bases left between them.

Details on this clone: Additional DNA sequences in this sample encode the identical CDR3. The chain combines TRBV12-3 or TRBV12-4 with TRBJ1-1; D might be TRBD1 (6 bases). The CDR3 is 13 amino acids. Between the trimmed V and J ends, which lost 3 bases and 4 bases, there was a span of 9 bases. CDR3 bases: TGTGCCAGCAGTTTCCAGGGGAGCACTGAAGCTTTCTTT. Translated: CASSFQGSTEAFF.

Of note for this clone: The junction and the germline gene differ at one end; a read error may be behind it. The gene calls are TRBV6-6 and TRBJ1-1; D gene ambiguous. The CDR3 loop spans 9 amino acids. CDR1 is MNHNY and CDR2 is SVGAGI in the germline V gene (reference sequence). The CDR3 spells CASSLGPPF. DNA for the CDR3: TGTGCCAGCAGCCTTGGGCCCCCCTTT.

The genes are TRBV28 and TRBJ2-1, with 7 nucleotides matching TRBD2. Germline V gene data show CDR1 as MDHEN and CDR2 as SYDVKM. V lost 6 bases to trimming and J lost 7 bases; unmatched junction nucleotides: 12. The CDR3 length is 15 residues. In nucleotides, the CDR3 is TGTGCCAGCAGACTCGGGGGAGGGATACCGAATGAGCAGTTCTTC. It yields the protein CASRLGGGIPNEQFF.

The CDR3 nucleotides are TGTGCCAGCAGCGCTGACAGATTCTCCATCTCTGGAAACACCATATATTTT. It translates to CASSADRFSISGNTIYF. This sequence joins TRBV9 and TRBJ1-3, with D possibly TRBD1 on 5 matching bases. Per the germline V gene, CDR1 is SGDLS and CDR2 is YYNGEE. V was trimmed by 3 bases and J by 0 bases, leaving 16 bases between them. There are 17 residues in the CDR3.

This CDR3 is CASAGQGRNTEAFF. CDR3 nucleotide sequence: TGTGCCAGCGCGGGACAGGGTAGGAACACTGAAGCTTTCTTT. The rearrangement joins TRBV28 to TRBJ1-1; 9 bases are a match to TRBD1. J was trimmed by 1 base and V by 8 bases; bases with no gene match: 5. This CDR3 has 14 residues. Germline V lookup: CDR1 MDHEN, CDR2 SYDVKM.

This chain uses TRBV19 with TRBJ2-2, with D perhaps TRBD2 (5 bases). The CDR3 sequence is 14 residues long. Trimming removed 0 bases from V and 8 bases from J, with 10 bases in between. The germline gives CDR1 LNHDA, CDR2 SQIVND (reference sequence). The CDR3 reads CASSIDRTGGELFF. The DNA of the CDR3 is TGTGCCAGTAGTATAGACCGGACTGGTGGGGAGCTGTTTTTT.

The rearrangement joins TRBV7-2 to TRBJ2-5; TRBD2 might be the D (5 bases). Germline values: CDR1 SGHTA, CDR2 FQGNSA. This CDR3 has 15 residues. V was pared by 1 base and J by 0 bases, with 9 bases between. This CDR3 reads CASSLGSGYQETQYF. The CDR3 coding sequence is TGTGCCAGCAGCTTAGGGAGCGGATACCAAGAGACCCAGTACTTC.

The chain recombines TRBV19 with TRBJ2-2, with unresolved D. From germline, CDR1 is LNHDA and CDR2 SQIVND (reference sequence). Trimming removed 5 bases at V and 0 bases at J, with 7 bases between. The CDR3 contains 14 residues. This CDR3 reads CASSVQTNTGELFF. The DNA for the CDR3 is TGTGCCAGTAGTGTGCAGACGAACACCGGGGAGCTGTTTTTT. Full variable domain (outside the CDR3, taken from reference TRBV19 and TRBJ2-2): DGGITQSPKYLFRKEGQNVTLSCEQNLNHDAMYWYRQDPGQGLRLIYYSQIVNDFQKGDIAEGYSVSREKKESFPLTVTSAQKNPTAFYLCASSVQTNTGELFFGEGSRLTVL.

This clone showed up just once. The V and J genes are TRBV3-1 (or the pseudogene TRBV3-2) and TRBJ1-3; possible D gene TRBD1, 6 bases. V was cut by 7 bases and J by 2 bases, with 21 bases left in between. The CDR3 covers 17 residues. Germline CDR1 is LGHDT and CDR2 is YNNKEL (reference sequence). Here the CDR3 reads CASMTDRGGRTGNTIYF. In DNA, the CDR3 is TGTGCCAGCATGACAGATCGGGGGGGCAGAACTGGAAACACCATATATTTT.

The chain employs TRBV30 and TRBJ1-3; TRBD1 matches 7 bases. The CDR3 covers 14 residues. Losses at the gene ends were 3 bases for V and 4 bases for J; bases not matched to a gene: 6. The germline V gene encodes CDR1 GTSNPN and CDR2 SVGIG (reference sequence). In nucleotides, the CDR3 is TGTGCCTGGAGCATAAACAGGGGAGGAAACACCATATATTTT. This translates into CAWSINRGGNTIYF.

As for this clone: This CDR3 is also generated by other DNA sequences in the sample. The CDR3 reads CATSVGQNTGELFF. In DNA form, the CDR3 reads TGTGCCACCAGTGTTGGGCAGAACACCGGGGAGCTGTTTTTT. The rearrangement uses TRBV24-1 and TRBJ2-2; D call uncertain. This CDR3 contains 14 residues. Trimming shortened V by 5 bases and J by 1 base, and 7 bases separated the two germline ends. Germline V gene lookup returns CDR1 KGHDR and CDR2 SFDVKD.